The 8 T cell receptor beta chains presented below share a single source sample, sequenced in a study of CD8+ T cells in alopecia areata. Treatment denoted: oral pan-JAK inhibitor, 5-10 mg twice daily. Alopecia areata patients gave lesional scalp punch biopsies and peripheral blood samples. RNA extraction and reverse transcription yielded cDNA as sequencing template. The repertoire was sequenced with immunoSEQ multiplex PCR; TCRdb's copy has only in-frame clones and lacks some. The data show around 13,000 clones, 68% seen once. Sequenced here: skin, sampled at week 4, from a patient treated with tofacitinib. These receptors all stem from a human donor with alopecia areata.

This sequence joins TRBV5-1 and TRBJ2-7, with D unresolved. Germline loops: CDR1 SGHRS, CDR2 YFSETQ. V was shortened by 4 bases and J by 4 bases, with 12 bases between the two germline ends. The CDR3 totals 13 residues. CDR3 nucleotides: TGCGCCAGCAGCCCCTCTGGGTTGTACGAGCAGTACTTC. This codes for CASSPSGLYEQYF.

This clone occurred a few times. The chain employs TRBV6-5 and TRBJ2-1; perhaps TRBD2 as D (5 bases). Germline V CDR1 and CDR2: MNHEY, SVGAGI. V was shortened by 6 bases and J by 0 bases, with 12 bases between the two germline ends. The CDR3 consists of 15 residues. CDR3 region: CASSQLVGSYNEQFF. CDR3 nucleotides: TGTGCCAGCAGCCAACTAGTGGGCTCCTACAATGAGCAGTTCTTC.

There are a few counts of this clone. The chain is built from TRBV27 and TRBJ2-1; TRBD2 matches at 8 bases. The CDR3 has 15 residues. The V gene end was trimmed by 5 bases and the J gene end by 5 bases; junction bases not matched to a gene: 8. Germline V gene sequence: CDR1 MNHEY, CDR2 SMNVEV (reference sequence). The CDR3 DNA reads TGTGCCAGCAGTGCAGCCAGCGGGGGAAACAATGAGCAGTTCTTC. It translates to CASSAASGGNNEQFF.

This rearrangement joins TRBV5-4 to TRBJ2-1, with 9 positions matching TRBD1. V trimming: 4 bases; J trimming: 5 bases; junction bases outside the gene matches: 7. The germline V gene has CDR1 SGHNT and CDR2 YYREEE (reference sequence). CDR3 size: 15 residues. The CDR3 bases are TGTGCCAGCAGCCGGGAGGACAGGGGAAACAATGAGCAGTTCTTC. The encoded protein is CASSREDRGNNEQFF.

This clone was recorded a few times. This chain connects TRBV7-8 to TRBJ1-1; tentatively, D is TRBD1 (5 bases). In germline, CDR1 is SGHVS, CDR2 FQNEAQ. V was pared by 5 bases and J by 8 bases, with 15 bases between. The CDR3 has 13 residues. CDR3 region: CASSGGGGQEAFF. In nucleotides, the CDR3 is TGTGCCAGCAGCGGGGGGGGAGGACAAGAAGCTTTCTTT. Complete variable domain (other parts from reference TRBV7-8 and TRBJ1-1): GAGVSQSPRYKVAKRGQDVALRCDPISGHVSLFWYQQALGQGPEFLTYFQNEAQLDKSGLPSDRFFAERPEGSVSTLKIQRTQQEDSAVYLCASSGGGGQEAFFGQGTRLTVV.

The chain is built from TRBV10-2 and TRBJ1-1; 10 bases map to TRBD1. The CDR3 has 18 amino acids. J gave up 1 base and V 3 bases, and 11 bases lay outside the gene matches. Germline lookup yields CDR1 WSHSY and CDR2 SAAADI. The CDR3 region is CASSDTGTGAFRNTEAFF. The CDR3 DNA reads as TGCGCCAGCAGTGATACCGGGACAGGGGCATTTCGGAACACTGAAGCTTTCTTT.

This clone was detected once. The CDR3 loop is CASSYGLAGHTDTQYF. Written as DNA, the CDR3 is TGTGCCAGCAGCTACGGACTAGCGGGGCACACAGATACGCAGTATTTT. The chain is built from TRBV5-8 and TRBJ2-3, with 12 bases identical to TRBD2. The CDR3 has 16 residues. V gave up 3 bases and J gave up 2 bases; unmatched junction bases: 4. Germline values: CDR1 SGHTS, CDR2 YDEGEE.

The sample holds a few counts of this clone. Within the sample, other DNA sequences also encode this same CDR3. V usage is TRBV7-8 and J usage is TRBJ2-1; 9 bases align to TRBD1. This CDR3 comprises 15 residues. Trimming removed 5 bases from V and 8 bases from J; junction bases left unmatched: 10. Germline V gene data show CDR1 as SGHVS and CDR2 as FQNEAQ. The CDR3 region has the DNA TGTGCCAGCAGCCTCCGGGACAGGGCTATCTATGAGCAGTTCTTC. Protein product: CASSLRDRAIYEQFF.